This T cell receptor beta chain originates from a study of Ad26.COV2.S vaccination and SARS-CoV-2 variants. The germline gives CDR1 SEHNR, CDR2 FQNEAQ (reference sequence). V lost 1 base to trimming and J lost 0 bases, with 10 bases between them. The CDR3 runs 16 residues. Produced via immunoSEQ multiplex PCR; TCRdb's table is partial and in-frame only. The sample lists about 400,000 clones; 70% to 90% were seen once. As to treatment: some 20 received Ad26.COV2.S at low or high dose, single or two shots; roughly five received placebo; per-sample allocation not given. Sampling was done on day 63 after the first vaccine or placebo injection. Cohort 1b enrolled adults aged 18-55 years in Boston.

V and J are TRBV7-9 and TRBJ1-3; D not resolved. The sequencing here drew on peripheral blood, taken in a trial of Ad26.COV2.S vaccine versus placebo. This sequence originates from a person between 18 and 60 years old who received the Ad26.COV2.S COVID-19 vaccine or a placebo. CDR3 sequence reads: CASSLGPVNSGNTIYF. CDR3 in DNA: TGTGCCAGCAGCTTAGGTCCGGTTAACTCTGGAAACACCATATATTTT.